Each of the 8 T cell receptor beta chains below was sequenced from the same sample in a study of OX40 agonist ivuxolimab in advanced cancers. The data were produced by immunoSEQ multiplex PCR, yet TCRdb's version contains in-frame clones alone and is incomplete. The sample has tens of thousands of clones; 91% are singletons. This sample comprised CD4+ or CD8+ T cells sorted from blood, obtained in a trial of the OX40 agonist ivuxolimab. All receptors derive from an adult with an advanced solid tumor such as melanoma, head and neck, liver or kidney cancer.

V usage is TRBV28 and J usage is TRBJ2-7; D gene unclear. V dropped 6 bases and J dropped 2 bases, with 11 bases sitting between them. Germline lookup yields CDR1 MDHEN and CDR2 SYDVKM. This CDR3 comprises 13 residues. CDR3 in DNA: TGTGCCAGCAGAGAAACAGTGACCTACGAGCAGTACTTC. It specifies CASRETVTYEQYF. Together with reference TRBV28 and TRBJ2-7, the CDR3 gives the full variable domain: DVKVTQSSRYLVKRTGEKVFLECVQDMDHENMFWYRQDPGLGLRLIYFSYDVKMKEKGDIPEGYSVSREKKERFSLILESASTNQTSMYLCASRETVTYEQYFGPGTRLTVT.

Only a few counts were recorded for this clone. The genes are TRBV9 and TRBJ2-2; D perhaps matches TRBD2 (5 bases). Trimming stripped 4 bases from V and 6 bases from J, with 16 bases between. The germline V gene has CDR1 SGDLS and CDR2 YYNGEE. This CDR3 comprises 15 residues. The CDR3: CASSKTNPVPGELFF. CDR3 DNA: TGTGCCAGCAGCAAGACTAACCCCGTACCCGGGGAGCTGTTTTTT.

V is TRBV27 and J is TRBJ1-1; 7 positions match TRBD1. The germline V gene has CDR1 MNHEY and CDR2 SMNVEV (reference sequence). V lost 9 bases to trimming and J lost 3 bases; unmatched junction nucleotides: 10. The length of the CDR3 is 14 residues. Here the CDR3 DNA reads TGTGCCAGTAAGACAGGGCATGGGTACACTGAAGCTTTCTTT. Its translation is CASKTGHGYTEAFF.

The chain recombines TRBV18 with TRBJ2-4, with 7 positions matching TRBD2. Losses at the gene ends were 0 bases for V and 7 bases for J; bases not matched to a gene: 15. The germline V gene encodes CDR1 KGHSH and CDR2 LQKENI. The length of the CDR3 is 18 residues. The CDR3 reads CASSPPLVAGDGSNIQYF. CDR3 DNA sequence: TGTGCCAGCTCACCACCGTTGGTCGCGGGAGATGGCTCGAACATTCAGTACTTC.

The chain carries TRBV7-8 and TRBJ2-7; D is possibly TRBD2 (6 bases). Trimming took off 0 bases at V and 3 bases at J, with 9 bases between the two ends. This CDR3 has 14 residues. Germline V gene sequence: CDR1 SGHVS, CDR2 FQNEAQ. CDR3 amino acids: CASSLAYGGYEQYF. CDR3 sequence (DNA): TGTGCCAGCAGCTTAGCTTACGGGGGCTACGAGCAGTACTTC.

The V and J genes are TRBV5-1 and TRBJ2-7; maybe TRBD2 (6 bases). The CDR3 is 15 amino acids. The V and J ends lost 4 bases and 0 bases respectively, with 14 bases between them. CDR1 and CDR2 from the germline V gene are SGHRS and YFSETQ. The CDR3 nucleotides are TGCGCCAGCAGCCCGGAGGGCGGGATCTCCTACGAGCAGTACTTC. This translates into CASSPEGGISYEQYF. The full variable domain, rest sourced from reference TRBV5-1 and TRBJ2-7, is KAGVTQTPRYLIKTRGQQVTLSCSPISGHRSVSWYQQTPGQGLQFLFEYFSETQRNKGNFPGRFSGRQFSNSRSEMNVSTLELGDSALYLCASSPEGGISYEQYFGPGTRLTVT.

The chain links TRBV29-1 to TRBJ2-7, with 9 nucleotides matching TRBD1. Germline CDR1 and CDR2: SQVTM and ANQGSEA. The V gene end was trimmed by 1 base and the J gene end by 3 bases; junction bases not matched to a gene: 4. CDR3 length: 14 amino acids. The CDR3 DNA follows: TGCAGCGTTGAAGCGGGACAGGGATACTACGAGCAGTACTTC. Amino acids: CSVEAGQGYYEQYF.

The rearrangement links TRBV27 to TRBJ2-7, with 7 nucleotides matching TRBD1. V lost 9 bases, J lost 0 bases, and 8 bases stayed unmatched. The germline V gene encodes CDR1 MNHEY and CDR2 SMNVEV (reference sequence). The CDR3 runs to 14 residues. This CDR3 is CARATGAISYEQYF. The CDR3 DNA is TGTGCCAGAGCCACAGGGGCCATCTCCTACGAGCAGTACTTC.